Many counts were recorded for the clone carrying this T cell receptor beta chain. Its antigen is unidentified. This entry is derived from a study of blood T cells in healthy people across ages. General observations from the study: Estimated diversity across one million T cells was deemed an underestimate. Long-lived donors had more naive CD4+ cells and higher diversity than aged donors.

A sample-barcoded 5' primer and a J-beta primer mix were used in a second PCR of about 7 to 11 cycles. TCRdb used MiXCR to reprocess the 5' RACE reads, holding one entry per CDR3 protein. The profile shows 1.2 million to 1.5 million distinct CDR3 sequences, 40% to 50% of them singletons. V was shortened by 3 bases and J by 8 bases, with 14 bases between the two germline ends. The germline V gene encodes CDR1 SGHRS and CDR2 YFSETQ. This CDR3 has 13 amino acids. V gene TRBV5-1 combines with J gene TRBJ1-2; tentatively, D is TRBD1 (6 bases). The receptor comes from a woman in her late teens or twenties in good health. The sample comprised blood. In DNA form, the CDR3 reads TGCGCCAGCAGCTCAGAACAGGGAAGGGGCTACACCTTC. Translating gives CASSSEQGRGYTF.